The 18 T cell receptor beta chains below come from one sample, sequenced in a study of cytomegalovirus exposure and HLA in healthy donors. Primers included in the PCR were 60 Vbeta and 13 Jbeta primers. Using immunoSEQ multiplex PCR, the repertoire was profiled, and TCRdb retains in-frame clones only, with some absent. The sample is made up of 45,000 to 55,000 clones, and the top ten hold about 6% of it. Sequencing was done on a sample of PBMCs. The receptors were gathered from a male donor in good health and CMV-seropositive.

CDR3 sequence (DNA): TGTGCCAGCAGCGCCCCTGGGCTGCGCAATGAGCAGTTCTTC. This sequence encodes CASSAPGLRNEQFF. The V gene is TRBV11-2, the J gene TRBJ2-1, with no clear D. V was clipped by 5 bases and J by 6 bases, with 14 bases between them. The CDR3 is 14 residues long. Germline V gene data show CDR1 as SGHAT and CDR2 as FQNNGV.

The genes are TRBV30 and TRBJ2-3; 11 bases are a match to TRBD2. Unmatched junction bases numbered 4, after V lost 2 bases and J lost 0 bases. There are 16 residues in the CDR3. Germline V lookup: CDR1 GTSNPN, CDR2 SVGIG (reference sequence). The CDR3 nucleotides are TGTGCCTGGAGTTCCGCTAGCGGGGGGAGCACAGATACGCAGTATTTT. The encoded protein is CAWSSASGGSTDTQYF.

The chain couples TRBV10-3 to TRBJ1-5, with no clear D. Per germline, CDR1 ENHRY and CDR2 SYGVKD. V lost 6 bases to trimming and J lost 0 bases, with 3 bases between them. The CDR3 is 12 residues long. The chain's CDR3 is CAISGSNQPQHF. As DNA, the CDR3 is TGTGCCATCAGCGGTAGCAATCAGCCCCAGCATTTT.

The V gene is TRBV19, the J gene TRBJ2-1; the D gene is possibly TRBD1 (6 bases). The CDR3 has 16 residues. V lost 7 bases to trimming and J lost 4 bases, with 20 bases between them. The germline CDR1 and CDR2 sequences are LNHDA and SQIVND (reference sequence). The CDR3 spells CASMAQGPRGYNEQFF. The CDR3 bases are TGTGCCAGTATGGCCCAGGGGCCCCGAGGATACAATGAGCAGTTCTTC.

This sequence joins TRBV6-1 and TRBJ2-3; 9 bases match TRBD1. CDR3 length equals 13 residues. The V gene's germline CDR1 is MNHNS and CDR2 SASEGT. Losses at the gene ends were 8 bases for V and 3 bases for J; bases not matched to a gene: 3. In nucleotides, the CDR3 is TGTGCCAGCCGGGACAGGGCAACAGATACGCAGTATTTT. It codes for CASRDRATDTQYF.

This rearrangement joins TRBV13 to TRBJ2-3; TRBD2 aligns across 10 bases. This CDR3 spans 17 amino acids. V was clipped by 5 bases and J by 2 bases; unmatched bases: 10. Per germline, CDR1 PRHDT and CDR2 FYEKMQ (reference sequence). The CDR3 DNA reads TGTGCCAGCAGCAACCCTACTAGCGGGGCAGACACAGATACGCAGTATTTT. This codes for CASSNPTSGADTDTQYF.

The chain has TRBV25-1 and TRBJ2-7; 7 bases agree with TRBD1. Germline loops: CDR1 MGHDK, CDR2 SYGVNS. The CDR3 extends over 16 amino acids. Unmatched junction bases numbered 10, after V lost 3 bases and J lost 2 bases. The DNA for the CDR3 is TGTGCCAGCAGTGAGCCCAGGACAGGTGGACCCTACGAGCAGTACTTC. It encodes CASSEPRTGGPYEQYF.

This chain links TRBV7-2 with TRBJ2-5; 8 nucleotides agree with TRBD1. There are 16 residues in the CDR3. J was trimmed by 2 bases and V by 2 bases; bases with no gene match: 7. CDR1 SGHTA and CDR2 FQGNSA come from the germline V gene. The CDR3 nucleotides are TGTGCCAGCAGCTTAAGTTGGACAGGGACACAAGAGACCCAGTACTTC. It encodes CASSLSWTGTQETQYF.

To note about this clone: The germline gene is not matched at one end of the junction; a read error may be the cause. The rearrangement joins TRBV5-1 to TRBJ1-1; TRBD1 agrees at 7 bases. The CDR3 totals 18 residues. CDR1 and CDR2 from the germline V gene are SGHRS and YFSETQ. DNA of the CDR3: TGCGCCAGCAGTTTGGAAGGGACAGCATCTTACCTGAGGACTGAAGCTTTCTTT. This translates into CASSLEGTASYLRTEAFF.

This chain connects TRBV27 to TRBJ1-1, with TRBD1 matching over 7 bases. V shed 5 bases, J shed 5 bases, and the junction held 8 bases outside the gene matches. Germline-derived CDR1 and CDR2 are MNHEY and SMNVEV (reference sequence). The CDR3 runs 14 residues. This CDR3 is CASSPRQGGTEAFF. For the CDR3, the DNA is TGTGCCAGCAGTCCGAGACAGGGAGGTACTGAAGCTTTCTTT.

The chain joins TRBV10-3 to TRBJ2-3; 9 bases fit TRBD2. Germline V gene data show CDR1 as ENHRY and CDR2 as SYGVKD. The CDR3 spans 15 residues. Unmatched junction bases numbered 4, after V lost 2 bases and J lost 4 bases. CDR3 amino acids: CAISEALAGPDTQYF. CDR3 DNA sequence: TGTGCCATCAGTGAGGCTCTAGCGGGGCCAGATACGCAGTATTTT.

V and J are TRBV15 and TRBJ2-7; TRBD1 aligns across 9 bases. The CDR3 consists of 14 residues. Germline V gene sequence: CDR1 LNHNV, CDR2 YYDKDF (reference sequence). Trimming took 5 bases from V and 2 from J; bases not matched to a gene: 4. CDR3 in DNA: TGTGCCACCAGCCGGGACAGGGTAACCTACGAGCAGTACTTC. It translates to CATSRDRVTYEQYF.

The chain uses TRBV7-6 and TRBJ1-5, with D possibly being TRBD1 (5 bases). The germline V and J ends were trimmed by 4 bases and 7 bases, with 8 bases remaining between them. The germline V gene has CDR1 SGHVS and CDR2 FNYEAQ. The CDR3 spans 12 residues. The CDR3 reads CASSSGYQPQHF. The CDR3, as DNA: TGTGCCAGCAGCTCAGGGTACCAGCCCCAGCATTTT. The whole variable domain, filled in from reference TRBV7-6 and TRBJ1-5, reads GAGVSQSPRYKVTKRGQDVALRCDPISGHVSLYWYRQALGQGPEFLTYFNYEAQQDKSGLPNDRFSAERPEGSISTLTIQRTEQRDSAMYRCASSSGYQPQHFGDGTRLSIL.

The chain uses TRBV4-1 and TRBJ2-1; the match to TRBD2 covers 8 bases. The J segment lost 5 bases and the V segment lost 4 bases, leaving 10 bases of the junction unmatched. This CDR3 comprises 16 residues. Per germline, CDR1 MGHRA and CDR2 YSYEKL. The CDR3 here is CASSPLRAGGNNEQFF. DNA for the CDR3: TGCGCCAGCAGCCCGTTGAGGGCGGGGGGCAACAATGAGCAGTTCTTC.

The chain uses TRBV7-2 and TRBJ1-2; 11 nucleotides match TRBD1. Germline CDR1 reads SGHTA; CDR2 reads FQGNSA. V gave up 6 bases and J gave up 9 bases; unmatched junction bases: 9. The length of the CDR3 is 14 residues. The CDR3 nucleotides are TGTGCCAGCAGTTCAGGACAGGGGGCTCTGAGCTACACCTTC. Its translation: CASSSGQGALSYTF.

CDR3 sequence reads: CASSPRGGDTEAFF. CDR3 DNA sequence: TGTGCCAGCAGCCCCCGCGGGGGCGACACTGAAGCTTTCTTT. The chain carries TRBV7-9 and TRBJ1-1, with D possibly TRBD1 on 6 matching bases. This CDR3 comprises 14 residues. CDR1 SEHNR and CDR2 FQNEAQ come from the germline V gene (reference sequence). The ends were cut back, 5 bases at V and 3 bases at J, with 13 bases in the middle.

V gene TRBV6-6 combines with J gene TRBJ1-1; unclear D gene. This CDR3 has 12 amino acids. The ends were cut back, 0 bases at V and 7 bases at J, with 6 bases in the middle. CDR1 and CDR2 from the germline V gene are MNHNY and SVGAGI (reference sequence). CDR3 sequence reads: CASSYSRIEAFF. The CDR3 DNA sequence: TGTGCCAGCAGTTACTCGAGGATTGAAGCTTTCTTT.

The chain combines TRBV27 with TRBJ2-7, with 7 bases fitting TRBD1. From germline, CDR1 is MNHEY and CDR2 SMNVEV (reference sequence). J was trimmed by 0 bases and V by 8 bases; bases with no gene match: 7. This CDR3 region has 14 residues. CDR3 region: CASRQGGPSYEQYF. In nucleotides, the CDR3 is TGTGCCAGCCGACAGGGTGGTCCCTCCTACGAGCAGTACTTC.